The clone carrying this TCR beta chain was found many times. The data derive from a study of T-cell reconstitution after alpha-beta-depleted transplantation in children. Preparation of the TCRbeta library used unique molecular identifiers. TCRdb processed the PCR reads anew with MiXCR; each CDR3 protein has one entry. The sample lists some 200,000 distinct CDR3 sequences, around 9.2% occurring once. The J segment lost 0 bases and the V segment lost 3 bases, leaving 5 bases of the junction unmatched. The CDR3 sequence is 17 residues long. The V gene's germline CDR1 is MNHEY and CDR2 SVGAGI. The sequencing used PBMCs, mostly from graft donor cells, collected 360 days after TCRalphabeta/CD19-depleted stem cell transplant. The chain joins TRBV6-5 to TRBJ2-1, with 10 positions matching TRBD2. The clonotype was recovered from a male patient aged 2-15 years who had a stem cell transplant for acute myeloid leukemia, so the T cells may come from the graft donor. CDR3 sequence: CASSYTLAGASYNEQFF. The CDR3 region has the DNA TGTGCCAGCAGTTATACGCTAGCGGGAGCCTCCTACAATGAGCAGTTCTTC.